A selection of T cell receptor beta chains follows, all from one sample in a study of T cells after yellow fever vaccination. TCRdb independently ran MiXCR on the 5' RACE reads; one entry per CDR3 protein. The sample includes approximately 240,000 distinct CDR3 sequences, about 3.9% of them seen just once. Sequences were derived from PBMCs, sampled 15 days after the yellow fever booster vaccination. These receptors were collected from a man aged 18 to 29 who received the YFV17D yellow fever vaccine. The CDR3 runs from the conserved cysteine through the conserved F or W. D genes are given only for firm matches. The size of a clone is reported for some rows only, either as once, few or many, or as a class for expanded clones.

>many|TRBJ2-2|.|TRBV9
CASSVGTLNTGELFF
TGTGCCAGCAGTGTCGGGACACTAAACACCGGGGAGCTGTTTTTT
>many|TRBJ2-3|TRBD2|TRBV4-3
CASSLAGEFTDTQYF
TGCGCCAGCAGCCTAGCGGGGGAGTTCACAGATACGCAGTATTTT
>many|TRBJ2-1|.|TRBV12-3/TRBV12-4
CASRRMGNEQFF
TGTGCCAGCAGGAGGATGGGTAATGAGCAGTTCTTC
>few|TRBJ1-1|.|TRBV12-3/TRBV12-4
CASSPWGVEAFF
TGTGCCAGCAGTCCATGGGGTGTGGAAGCTTTCTTT
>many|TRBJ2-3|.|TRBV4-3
CASSQVTGRTDTQYF
TGCGCCAGCAGCCAAGTTACAGGCCGCACAGATACGCAGTATTTT
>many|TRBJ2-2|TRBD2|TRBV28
CASSLLLAGGLTGELFF
TGTGCCAGCAGTCTACTTCTAGCGGGGGGGCTAACCGGGGAGCTGTTTTTT
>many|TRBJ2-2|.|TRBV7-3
CASSLGGGSGDTGELFF
TGTGCCAGCAGCCTAGGAGGGGGCTCAGGGGACACCGGGGAGCTGTTTTTT
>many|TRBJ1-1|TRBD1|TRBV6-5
CASRATTGEKNTEAFF
TGTGCCAGCAGAGCCACGACAGGGGAAAAGAACACTGAAGCTTTCTTT
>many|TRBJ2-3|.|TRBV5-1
CASAPVGRATDTQYF
TGCGCCAGTGCCCCTGTGGGTAGGGCCACAGATACGCAGTATTTT
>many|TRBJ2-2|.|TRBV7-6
CASSLGRVNTGELFF
TGTGCCAGCAGCCTGGGACGGGTGAACACCGGGGAGCTGTTTTTT
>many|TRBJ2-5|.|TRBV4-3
CASSQDFLVDGTQYF
TGCGCCAGCAGCCAAGATTTTCTGGTGGACGGGACCCAGTACTTC
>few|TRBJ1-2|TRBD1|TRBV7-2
CASSLNLRQGAYGYTF
TGTGCCAGCAGCTTAAACTTGAGGCAGGGGGCCTATGGCTACACCTTC
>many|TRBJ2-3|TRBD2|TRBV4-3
CASSQGLASKGDTQYF
TGCGCCAGCAGCCAGGGACTAGCGAGTAAAGGAGATACGCAGTATTTT
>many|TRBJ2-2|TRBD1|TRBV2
CASSEIGTDTGELFF
TGTGCCAGCAGTGAAATCGGGACAGACACCGGGGAGCTGTTTTTT
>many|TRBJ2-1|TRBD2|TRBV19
CASSTGLAGNEQFF
TGTGCCAGTAGTACAGGACTAGCGGGCAATGAGCAGTTCTTC
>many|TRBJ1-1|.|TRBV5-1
CASYRTNTEAFF
TGCGCCAGTTACAGGACGAACACTGAAGCTTTCTTT
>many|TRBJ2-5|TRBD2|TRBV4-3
CASSHTTSGEAQYF
TGCGCCAGCAGCCATACGACTAGCGGGGAGGCCCAGTACTTC
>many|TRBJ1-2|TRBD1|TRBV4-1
CASSQVGRGVNHGYTF
TGCGCCAGCAGCCAAGTCGGCAGGGGGGTCAACCATGGCTACACCTTC
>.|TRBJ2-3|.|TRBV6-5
CASSSRGASDTQYF
TGTGCCAGCAGTTCCCGGGGGGCCTCAGATACGCAGTATTTT
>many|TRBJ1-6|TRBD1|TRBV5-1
CASSEPGQGRHSPLHF
TGCGCCAGCAGCGAGCCGGGACAGGGGCGGCATTCACCCCTCCACTTT
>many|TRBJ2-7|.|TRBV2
CASTRSDGYEQYF
TGTGCCAGCACCAGATCGGACGGCTACGAGCAGTACTTC
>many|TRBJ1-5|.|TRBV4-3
CASSQAVTFPQHF
TGCGCCAGCAGCCAAGCCGTGACATTCCCCCAGCATTTT
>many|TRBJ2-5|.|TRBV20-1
CSARDPQAETQYF
TGCAGTGCTAGGGACCCCCAGGCAGAGACCCAGTACTTC
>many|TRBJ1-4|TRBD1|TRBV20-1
CSATDRGTNEKLFF
TGCAGTGCGACAGACAGGGGAACTAATGAAAAACTGTTTTTT
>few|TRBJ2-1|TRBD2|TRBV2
CASKKLAGGIDEQFF
TGTGCCAGCAAGAAGCTAGCGGGGGGGATCGATGAGCAGTTCTTC
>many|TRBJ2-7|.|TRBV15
CATSRRGTAYEQYF
TGTGCCACCAGCAGACGGGGCACTGCCTACGAGCAGTACTTC
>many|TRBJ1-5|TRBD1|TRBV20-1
CSARGGQATNQPQHF
TGCAGTGCTAGAGGAGGACAGGCCACTAACCAGCCCCAGCATTTT
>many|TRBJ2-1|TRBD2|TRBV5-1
CASSLELAGVNEQFF
TGCGCCAGCAGCTTGGAATTAGCGGGGGTAAATGAGCAGTTCTTC
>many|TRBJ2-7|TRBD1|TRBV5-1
CASGSTGAYEQYF
TGCGCCAGCGGGTCGACAGGGGCCTACGAGCAGTACTTC